The source of this T cell receptor beta chain is a study of CD8 T cells in Susac syndrome. Sequencing of TCR beta was carried out in blood CD8+ and CD4+ T cells. V was clipped by 4 bases and J by 13 bases; unmatched bases: 6. Germline V gene lookup returns CDR1 KGHDR and CDR2 SFDVKD. The CDR3 is 12 residues long. Random hexamers were used to reverse transcribe about 0.45 to 1 ug of RNA. TCRdb recomputed calls from the immunoSEQ multiplex PCR reads with MiXCR, one row per CDR3 protein. The sample lists 180,000 or so distinct CDR3 sequences, around 94% occurring once. What was sequenced was CD4+ T cells from PBMCs. This clonotype originated in a human donor with Susac syndrome. The chain uses TRBV24-1 and TRBJ2-1, with TRBD1 matching over 7 bases. The CDR3 coding sequence is TGTGCCACCAGTGAAATGAGGGGGCTCCAGTTCTTC. It yields the protein CATSEMRGLQFF.